This TCR beta chain was recovered during a study of CD8+ T cells in alopecia areata. Notes on the study in general: Whereas mice showed it more clearly, TCR sharing across patients was murkier, possibly because of HLA. Lesional scalp exceeded normal scalp in clonality, especially in alopecia totalis/universalis.

Lesional scalp tissue (obtained by punch biopsy) and peripheral blood were collected from alopecia areata patients. V lost 0 bases, J lost 4 bases, and 9 bases lay in between. This CDR3 region has 13 residues. The germline gives CDR1 SQVTM, CDR2 ANQGSEA. The authors extracted RNA and reverse transcribed it into cDNA as the sequencing template. Clones were sequenced by immunoSEQ multiplex PCR, and TCRdb holds only the in-frame ones, with some missing. Altogether 95,000 to 150,000 clones are present, roughly 50% being singletons, with the ten largest covering more than 9%. This clone has a single count. The target antigen is unknown.

Sequencing was carried out using NKG2D-low CD8+ T cells sorted from blood. This TCR came from a human donor with alopecia areata. This chain connects TRBV29-1 to TRBJ1-2; D possibly corresponds to TRBD1 (5 bases). CDR3 bases: TGCAGCGTTGAAGATCCAGGGACCTATGGCTACACCTTC. It is translated as CSVEDPGTYGYTF. Full variable domain (remainder filled in from reference TRBV29-1 and TRBJ1-2): SAVISQKPSRDICQRGTSLTIQCQVDSQVTMMFWYRQQPGQSLTLIATANQGSEATYESGFVIDKFPISRPNLTFSTLTVSNMSPEDSSIYLCSVEDPGTYGYTFGSGTRLTVV.